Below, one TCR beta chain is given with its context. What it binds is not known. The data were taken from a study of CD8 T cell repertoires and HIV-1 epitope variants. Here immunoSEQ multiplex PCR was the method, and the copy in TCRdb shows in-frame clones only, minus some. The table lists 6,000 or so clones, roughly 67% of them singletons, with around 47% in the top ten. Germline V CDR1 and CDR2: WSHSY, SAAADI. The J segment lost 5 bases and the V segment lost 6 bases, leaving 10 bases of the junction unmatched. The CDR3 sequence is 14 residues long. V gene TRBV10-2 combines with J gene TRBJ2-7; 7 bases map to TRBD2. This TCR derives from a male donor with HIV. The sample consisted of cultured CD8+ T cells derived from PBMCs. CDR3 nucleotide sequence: TGCGCCAGCAGCCTGGGAGGGGATTTCAACGAGCAGTACTTC. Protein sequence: CASSLGGDFNEQYF.